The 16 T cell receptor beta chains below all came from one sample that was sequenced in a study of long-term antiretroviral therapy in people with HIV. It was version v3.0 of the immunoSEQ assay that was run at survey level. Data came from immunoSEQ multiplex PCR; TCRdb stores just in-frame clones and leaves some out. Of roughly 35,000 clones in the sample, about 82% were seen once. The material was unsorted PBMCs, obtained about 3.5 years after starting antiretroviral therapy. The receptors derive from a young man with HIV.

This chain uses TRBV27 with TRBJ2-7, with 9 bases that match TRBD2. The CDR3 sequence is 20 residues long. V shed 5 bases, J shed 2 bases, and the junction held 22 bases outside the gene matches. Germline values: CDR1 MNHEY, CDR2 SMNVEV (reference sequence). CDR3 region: CASSPPRGIAGVSSAYEQYF. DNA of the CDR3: TGTGCCAGCAGTCCCCCCCGGGGGATAGCGGGAGTAAGTTCGGCCTACGAGCAGTACTTC.

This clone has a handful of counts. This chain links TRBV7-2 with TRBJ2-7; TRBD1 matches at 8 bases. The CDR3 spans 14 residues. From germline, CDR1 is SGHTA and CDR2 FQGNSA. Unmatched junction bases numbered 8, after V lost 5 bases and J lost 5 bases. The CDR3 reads CASSPRQGTHEQYF. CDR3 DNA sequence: TGTGCCAGCAGCCCTAGACAGGGGACCCACGAGCAGTACTTC.

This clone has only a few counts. The CDR3 sequence: CASSIAGGLVEQFF. The CDR3 coding sequence is TGTGCCAGTAGTATAGCGGGGGGGCTTGTTGAGCAGTTCTTC. The chain links TRBV19 to TRBJ2-1; 8 bases map to TRBD2. This CDR3 is built from 14 residues. With V trimmed by 1 base and J by 9 bases, 5 bases remained unmatched. Germline values: CDR1 LNHDA, CDR2 SQIVND (reference sequence).

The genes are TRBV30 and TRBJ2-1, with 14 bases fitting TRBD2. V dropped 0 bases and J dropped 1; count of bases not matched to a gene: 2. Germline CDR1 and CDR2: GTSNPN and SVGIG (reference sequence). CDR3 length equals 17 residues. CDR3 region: CAWSVGTSGSSYNEQFF. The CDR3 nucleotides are TGTGCCTGGAGTGTAGGGACTAGCGGGAGTTCCTACAATGAGCAGTTCTTC.

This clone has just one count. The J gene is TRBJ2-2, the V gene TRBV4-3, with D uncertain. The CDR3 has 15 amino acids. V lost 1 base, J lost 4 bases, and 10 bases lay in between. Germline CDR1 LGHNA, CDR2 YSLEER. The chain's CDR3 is CASSQVAPGTGELFF. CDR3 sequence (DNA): TGCGCCAGCAGCCAAGTGGCCCCCGGCACCGGGGAGCTGTTTTTT.

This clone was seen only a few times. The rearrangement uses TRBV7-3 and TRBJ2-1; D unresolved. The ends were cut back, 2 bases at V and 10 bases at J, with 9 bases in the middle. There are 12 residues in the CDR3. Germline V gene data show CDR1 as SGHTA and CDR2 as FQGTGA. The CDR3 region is CASSLGPSEQFF. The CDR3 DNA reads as TGTGCCAGCAGCTTAGGGCCGTCCGAGCAGTTCTTC.

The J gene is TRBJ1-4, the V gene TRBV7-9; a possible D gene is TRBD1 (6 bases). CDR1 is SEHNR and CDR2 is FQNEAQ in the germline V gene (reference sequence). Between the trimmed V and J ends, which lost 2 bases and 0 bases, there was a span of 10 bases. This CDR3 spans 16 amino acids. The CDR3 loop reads CASSLQDSATNEKLFF. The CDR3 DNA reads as TGTGCCAGCAGCTTACAGGACAGCGCAACTAATGAAAAACTGTTTTTT.

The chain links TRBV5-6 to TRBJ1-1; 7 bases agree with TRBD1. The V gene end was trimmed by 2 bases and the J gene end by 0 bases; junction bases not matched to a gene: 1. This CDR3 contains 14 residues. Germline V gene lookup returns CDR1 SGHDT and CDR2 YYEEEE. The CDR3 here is CASSFTGVNTEAFF. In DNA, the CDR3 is TGTGCCAGCAGCTTCACAGGGGTGAACACTGAAGCTTTCTTT. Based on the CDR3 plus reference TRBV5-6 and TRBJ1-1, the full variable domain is DAGVTQSPTHLIKTRGQQVTLRCSPKSGHDTVSWYQQALGQGPQFIFQYYEEEERQRGNFPDRFSGHQFPNYSSELNVNALLLGDSALYLCASSFTGVNTEAFFGQGTRLTVV.

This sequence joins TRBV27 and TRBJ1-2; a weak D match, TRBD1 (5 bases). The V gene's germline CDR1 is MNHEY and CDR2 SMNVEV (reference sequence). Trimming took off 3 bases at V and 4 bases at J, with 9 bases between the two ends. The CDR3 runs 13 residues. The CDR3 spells CASSFGGPYGYTF. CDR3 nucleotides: TGTGCCAGCAGTTTTGGGGGACCCTATGGCTACACCTTC.

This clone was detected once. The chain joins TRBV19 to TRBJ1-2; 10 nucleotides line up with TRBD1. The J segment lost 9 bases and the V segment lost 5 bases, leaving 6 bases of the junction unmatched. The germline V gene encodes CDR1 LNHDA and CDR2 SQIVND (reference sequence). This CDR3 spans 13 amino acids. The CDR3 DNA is TGTGCCAGTAGTGCGGGACAGGGGTACAGCTACACCTTC. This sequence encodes CASSAGQGYSYTF.

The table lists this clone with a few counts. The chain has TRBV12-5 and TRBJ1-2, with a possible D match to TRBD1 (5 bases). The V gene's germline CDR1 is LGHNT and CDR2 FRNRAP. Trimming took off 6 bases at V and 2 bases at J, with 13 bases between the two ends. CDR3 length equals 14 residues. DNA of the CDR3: TGTGCTAGTGGCTCGGGACGGGGCAACTATGGCTACACCTTC. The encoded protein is CASGSGRGNYGYTF.

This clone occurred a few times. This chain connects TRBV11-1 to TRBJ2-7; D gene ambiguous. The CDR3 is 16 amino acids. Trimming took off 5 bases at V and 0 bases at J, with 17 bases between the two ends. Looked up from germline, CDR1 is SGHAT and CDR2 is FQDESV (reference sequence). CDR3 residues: CASSPRFDSSSYEQYF. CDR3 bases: TGTGCCAGCAGCCCCCGTTTTGACTCGAGCTCCTACGAGCAGTACTTC.

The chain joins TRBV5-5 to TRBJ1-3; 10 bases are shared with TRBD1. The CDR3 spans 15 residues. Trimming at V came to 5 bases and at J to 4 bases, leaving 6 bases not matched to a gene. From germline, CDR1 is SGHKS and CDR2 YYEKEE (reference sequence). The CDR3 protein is CASRSDRGLGNTIYF. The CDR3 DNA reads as TGTGCCAGCAGATCAGACAGGGGGCTAGGAAACACCATATATTTT.

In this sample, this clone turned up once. CDR3 sequence reads: CASSLYGTGGTDTQYF. The CDR3 nucleotides read TGTGCCAGCTCACTTTACGGGACAGGGGGGACAGATACGCAGTATTTT. The chain has TRBV18 and TRBJ2-3, with 11 positions matching TRBD1. The CDR3 covers 16 residues. Germline CDR1 is KGHSH and CDR2 is LQKENI. Trimming removed 4 bases from V and 3 bases from J; junction bases left unmatched: 6. Using reference TRBV18 and TRBJ2-3 for the parts outside the CDR3, the full variable domain is NAGVMQNPRHLVRRRGQEARLRCSPMKGHSHVYWYRQLPEEGLKFMVYLQKENIIDESGMPKERFSAEFPKEGPSILRIQQVVRGDSAAYFCASSLYGTGGTDTQYFGPGTRLTVL.

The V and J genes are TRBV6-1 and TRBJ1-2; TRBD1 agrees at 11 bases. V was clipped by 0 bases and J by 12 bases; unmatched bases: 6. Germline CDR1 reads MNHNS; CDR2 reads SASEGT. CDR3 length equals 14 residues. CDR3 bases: TGTGCCAGCAGTGAAGCTTGGACAGGGGGCATCGACACCTTC. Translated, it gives CASSEAWTGGIDTF.

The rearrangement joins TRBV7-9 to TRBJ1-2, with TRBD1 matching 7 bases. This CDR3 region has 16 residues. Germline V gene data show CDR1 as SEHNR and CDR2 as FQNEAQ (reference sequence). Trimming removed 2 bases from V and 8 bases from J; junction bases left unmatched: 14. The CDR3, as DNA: TGTGCCAGCAGCTTAAGCTGGGACAGATCTTTCGGCGGCTACACCTTC. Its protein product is CASSLSWDRSFGGYTF.